Here is one TCR beta chain with its context. Antigen: not known. The CDR3 goes on 3 residues after the read ends, and that part is filled in from the germline J gene. Repertoires were generated with immunoSEQ multiplex PCR, while TCRdb's copy carries only in-frame clones and drops some. This sample's table reports approximately 52,000 clones. The data were taken from a study of Tregs in tolerant kidney transplant recipients. Overall study findings and caveats: This study did not directly address biological reproducibility.

Per the germline V gene, CDR1 is LNHDA and CDR2 is SQIVND (reference sequence). The CDR3 is 14 residues long. V lost 9 bases to trimming and J lost 6 bases, with 17 bases between them. The sequencing here drew on CD4+ T cells from blood, taken before the transplant. The receptor's source is a human donor who received a combined kidney and bone marrow transplant. The chain links TRBV19 to TRBJ2-2; weak D call: TRBD1 (5 bases). CDR3 DNA (partial): TGTGCCAGCTCGACACAGGTCGGACCCGGGGAG. Its translation is CASSTQVGPGE. The full-length CDR3 reads as CASSTQVGPGELFF.